The present TCR beta chain was sequenced within a study of blood T cell repertoires in COVID-19. Between the trimmed V and J ends, which lost 4 bases and 3 bases, there was a span of 16 bases. CDR3 length equals 15 residues. Per germline, CDR1 SGHNT and CDR2 YYREEE (reference sequence). This clone showed up just once. This table comes from immunoSEQ multiplex PCR, and its TCRdb copy is limited to in-frame clones, with some not included. Of hundreds of thousands of clones in the sample, 80% to 90% are singletons; the top ten hold roughly 5%. The origin of this receptor is a man older than 75 with acute or convalescent COVID-19. The material sequenced was peripheral blood. The rearrangement joins TRBV5-4 to TRBJ1-2; D is unclear. The CDR3 bases are TGTGCCAGCAGCACCCCGACAAGGGAGGACTATGGCTACACCTTC. It translates to CASSTPTREDYGYTF.